This T cell receptor beta chain stems from a study of vaccination and CD4 T cells after COVID-19. Looking at the study overall: Either a CEFX pool, an HIV-1 Nef pool, or no peptide was added to control cultures.

Germline loops: CDR1 SSHAT, CDR2 FNYEAQ (reference sequence). CDR3 length: 16 amino acids. Sample treatment: approximately nine-day PBMC culture with coronavirus spike peptide pools or control peptides (ViraFEST assay). This clonotype was recorded only once. What it binds is unknown. The Oncomine TCR Beta short-read assay was applied to DNA of cultured CD4+ T cells. MiXCR, run by TCRdb on the PCR reads, gives a single entry per CDR3 protein. The sample has 10,000 to 15,000 distinct CDR3 sequences, approximately 74% seen once. Sequences were obtained from CD4+ T cells from blood, cultured in vitro. The receptor was isolated from a human donor who had recovered from COVID-19. The rearrangement links TRBV7-7 to TRBJ1-1; D is uncertain. CDR3 protein: CATKLLGYTRNTEAFF. The CDR3 bases are TGTGCTACTAAACTTTTAGGATACACAAGGAACACTGAAGCTTTCTTT.